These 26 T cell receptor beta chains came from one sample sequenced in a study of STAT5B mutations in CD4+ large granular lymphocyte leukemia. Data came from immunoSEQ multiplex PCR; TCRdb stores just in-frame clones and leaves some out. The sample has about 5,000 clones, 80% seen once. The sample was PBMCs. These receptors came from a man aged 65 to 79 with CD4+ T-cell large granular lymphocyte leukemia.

The DNA of the CDR3 is TGTGCCAGCAGCTTAATACGTCTGAGCGGGTATGGGAATGAGCAGTTCTTC. Its translation: CASSLIRLSGYGNEQFF. This chain uses TRBV13 with TRBJ2-1; possibly TRBD2 for D (6 bases). The CDR3 is 17 residues long. The germline V gene has CDR1 PRHDT and CDR2 FYEKMQ (reference sequence). V lost 2 bases and J 7 bases, leaving 21 bases between the germline ends.

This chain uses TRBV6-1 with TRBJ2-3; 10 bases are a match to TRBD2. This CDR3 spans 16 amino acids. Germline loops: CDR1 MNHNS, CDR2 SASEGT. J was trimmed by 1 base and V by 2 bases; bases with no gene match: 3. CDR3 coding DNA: TGTGCCAGCAGTGAATGGGGGACTAGCGGCACAGATACGCAGTATTTT. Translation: CASSEWGTSGTDTQYF.

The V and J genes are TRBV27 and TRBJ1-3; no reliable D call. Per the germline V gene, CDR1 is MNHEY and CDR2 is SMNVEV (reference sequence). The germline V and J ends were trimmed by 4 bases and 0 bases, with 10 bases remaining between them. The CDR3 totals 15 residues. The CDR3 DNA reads TGTGCCAGCAGTTCGTCCGGGATCTCTGGAAACACCATATATTTT. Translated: CASSSSGISGNTIYF.

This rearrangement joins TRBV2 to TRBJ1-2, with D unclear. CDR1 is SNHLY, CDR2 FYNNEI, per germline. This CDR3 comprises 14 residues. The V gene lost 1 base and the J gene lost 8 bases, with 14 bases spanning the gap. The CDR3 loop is CASSEGGTYVGYTF. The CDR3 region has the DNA TGTGCCAGCAGTGAAGGTGGCACTTATGTGGGCTACACCTTC.

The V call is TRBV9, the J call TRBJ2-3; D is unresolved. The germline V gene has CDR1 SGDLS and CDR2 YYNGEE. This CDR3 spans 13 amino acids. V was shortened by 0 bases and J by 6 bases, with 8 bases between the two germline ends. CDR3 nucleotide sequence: TGTGCCAGCAGCGTAGGAGAGGATGATACGCAGTATTTT. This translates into CASSVGEDDTQYF.

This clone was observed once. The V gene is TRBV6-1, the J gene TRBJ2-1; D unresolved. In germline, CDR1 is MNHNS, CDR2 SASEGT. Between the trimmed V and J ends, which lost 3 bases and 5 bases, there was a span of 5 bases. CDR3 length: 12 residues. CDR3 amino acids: CASSEWDNEQFF. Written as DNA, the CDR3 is TGTGCCAGCAGTGAGTGGGACAATGAGCAGTTCTTC.

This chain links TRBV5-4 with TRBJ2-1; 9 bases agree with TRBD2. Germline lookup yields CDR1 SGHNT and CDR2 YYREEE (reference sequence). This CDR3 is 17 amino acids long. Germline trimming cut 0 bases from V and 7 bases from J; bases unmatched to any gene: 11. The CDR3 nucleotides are TGTGCCAGCAGCTTGGATCTAGCGGGATCTTTTAGTAATGAGCAGTTCTTC. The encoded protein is CASSLDLAGSFSNEQFF.

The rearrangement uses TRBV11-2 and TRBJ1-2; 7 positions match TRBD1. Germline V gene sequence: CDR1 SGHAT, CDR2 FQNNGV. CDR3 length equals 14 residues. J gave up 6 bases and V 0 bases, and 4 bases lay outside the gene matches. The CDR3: CASSLDRQGNGYTF. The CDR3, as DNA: TGTGCCAGCAGCTTAGATAGACAGGGCAATGGCTACACCTTC.

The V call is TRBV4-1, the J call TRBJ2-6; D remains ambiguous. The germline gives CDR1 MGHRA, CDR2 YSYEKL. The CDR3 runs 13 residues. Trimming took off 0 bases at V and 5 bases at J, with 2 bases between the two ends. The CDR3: CASSQDRANVLTF. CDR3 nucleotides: TGCGCCAGCAGCCAAGATCGGGCCAACGTCCTGACTTTC.

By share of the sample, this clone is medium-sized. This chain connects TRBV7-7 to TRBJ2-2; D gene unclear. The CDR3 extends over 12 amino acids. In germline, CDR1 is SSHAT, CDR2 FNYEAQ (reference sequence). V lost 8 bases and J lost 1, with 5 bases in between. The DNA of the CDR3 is TGTGCCAGCGGCAGGAACACCGGGGAGCTGTTTTTT. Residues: CASGRNTGELFF.

CDR3 amino acids: CASSPRDSSYEQYF. CDR3 sequence (DNA): TGTGCCAGCAGTCCCCGGGACAGTTCCTACGAGCAGTACTTC. This chain joins TRBV6-5 and TRBJ2-7, with 7 bases fitting TRBD1. Germline V lookup: CDR1 MNHEY, CDR2 SVGAGI. Losses at the gene ends were 5 bases for V and 1 base for J; bases not matched to a gene: 5. This CDR3 has 14 residues.

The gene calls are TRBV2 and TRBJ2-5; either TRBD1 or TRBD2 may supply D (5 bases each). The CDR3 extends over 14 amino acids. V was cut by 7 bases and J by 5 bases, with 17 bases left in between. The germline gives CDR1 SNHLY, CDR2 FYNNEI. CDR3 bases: TGTGCCAGCACCGGACGCCCCGAGGGGGAGACCCAGTACTTC. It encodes CASTGRPEGETQYF.

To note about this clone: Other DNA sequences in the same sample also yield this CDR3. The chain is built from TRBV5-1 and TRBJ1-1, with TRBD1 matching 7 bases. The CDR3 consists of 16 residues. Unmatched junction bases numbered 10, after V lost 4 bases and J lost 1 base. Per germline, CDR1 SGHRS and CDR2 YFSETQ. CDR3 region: CASSLRQGGRNTEAFF. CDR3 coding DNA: TGCGCCAGCAGCCTACGACAGGGAGGGCGGAACACTGAAGCTTTCTTT.

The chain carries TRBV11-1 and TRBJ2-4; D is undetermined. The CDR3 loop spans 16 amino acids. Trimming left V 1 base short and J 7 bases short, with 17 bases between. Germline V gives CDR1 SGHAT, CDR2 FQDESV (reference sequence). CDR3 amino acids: CASSLESRRGKNIQYF. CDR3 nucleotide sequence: TGTGCCAGCAGCTTAGAGTCTAGGCGAGGAAAGAACATTCAGTACTTC.

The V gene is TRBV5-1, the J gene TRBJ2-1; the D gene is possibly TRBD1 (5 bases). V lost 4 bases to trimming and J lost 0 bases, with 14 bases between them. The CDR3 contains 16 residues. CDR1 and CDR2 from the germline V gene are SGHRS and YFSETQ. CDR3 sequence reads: CASSPGRQSSYNEQFF. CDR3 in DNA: TGCGCCAGCAGCCCCGGTAGACAGAGCTCCTACAATGAGCAGTTCTTC.

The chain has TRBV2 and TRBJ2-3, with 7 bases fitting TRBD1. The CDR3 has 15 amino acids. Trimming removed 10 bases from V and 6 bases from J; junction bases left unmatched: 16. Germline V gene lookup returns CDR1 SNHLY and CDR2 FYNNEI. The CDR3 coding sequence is TGTGCCACCCAGACCAACAGGGGTGTGGGGGATACGCAGTATTTT. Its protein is CATQTNRGVGDTQYF. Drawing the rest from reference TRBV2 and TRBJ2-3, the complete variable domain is EPEVTQTPSHQVTQMGQEVILRCVPISNHLYFYWYRQILGQKVEFLVSFYNNEISEKSEIFDDQFSVERPDGSNFTLKIRSTKLEDSAMYFCATQTNRGVGDTQYFGPGTRLTVL.

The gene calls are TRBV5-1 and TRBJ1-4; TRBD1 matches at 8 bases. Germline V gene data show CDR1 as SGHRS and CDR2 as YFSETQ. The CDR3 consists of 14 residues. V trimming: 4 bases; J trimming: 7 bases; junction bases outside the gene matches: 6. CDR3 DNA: TGCGCCAGCAGCCCCGGACAGGGTGCTGAAAAACTGTTTTTT. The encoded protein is CASSPGQGAEKLFF.

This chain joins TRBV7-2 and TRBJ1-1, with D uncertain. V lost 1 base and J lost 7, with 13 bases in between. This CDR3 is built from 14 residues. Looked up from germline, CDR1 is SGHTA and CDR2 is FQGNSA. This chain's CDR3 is CASSLVTDGVEAFF. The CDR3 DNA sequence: TGTGCCAGCAGCTTAGTGACTGACGGGGTTGAAGCTTTCTTT.

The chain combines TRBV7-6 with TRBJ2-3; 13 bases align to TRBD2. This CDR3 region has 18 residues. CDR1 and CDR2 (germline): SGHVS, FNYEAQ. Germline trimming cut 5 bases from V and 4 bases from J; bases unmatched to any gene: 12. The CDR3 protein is CASSPTPTTSGRADTQYF. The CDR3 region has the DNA TGTGCCAGCAGCCCCACTCCCACTACTAGCGGGAGGGCAGATACGCAGTATTTT.

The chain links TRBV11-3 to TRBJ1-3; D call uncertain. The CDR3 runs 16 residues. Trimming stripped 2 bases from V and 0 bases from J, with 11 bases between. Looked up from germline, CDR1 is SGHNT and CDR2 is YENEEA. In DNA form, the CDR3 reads TGTGCCAGCAGCTTATTTGGATCCTCCTCTGGAAACACCATATATTTT. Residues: CASSLFGSSSGNTIYF.

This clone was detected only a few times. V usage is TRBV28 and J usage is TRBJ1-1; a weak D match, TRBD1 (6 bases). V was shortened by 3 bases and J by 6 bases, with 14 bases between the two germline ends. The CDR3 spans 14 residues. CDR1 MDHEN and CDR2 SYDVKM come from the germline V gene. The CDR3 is CASSLSQGSAEAFF. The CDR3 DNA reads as TGTGCCAGCAGTTTGAGTCAGGGGTCCGCTGAAGCTTTCTTT.

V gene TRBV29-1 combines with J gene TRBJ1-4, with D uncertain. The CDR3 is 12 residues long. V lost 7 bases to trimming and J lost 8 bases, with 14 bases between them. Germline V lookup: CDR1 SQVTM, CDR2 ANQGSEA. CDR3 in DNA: TGCAGCGCGGGGTTAATGGGAGAAAAACTGTTTTTT. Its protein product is CSAGLMGEKLFF.

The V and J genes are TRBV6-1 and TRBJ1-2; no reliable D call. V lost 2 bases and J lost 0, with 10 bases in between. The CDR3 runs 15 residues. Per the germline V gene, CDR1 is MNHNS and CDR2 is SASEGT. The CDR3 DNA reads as TGTGCCAGCAGTGAAAAGGACGGAGCTAACTATGGCTACACCTTC. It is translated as CASSEKDGANYGYTF.

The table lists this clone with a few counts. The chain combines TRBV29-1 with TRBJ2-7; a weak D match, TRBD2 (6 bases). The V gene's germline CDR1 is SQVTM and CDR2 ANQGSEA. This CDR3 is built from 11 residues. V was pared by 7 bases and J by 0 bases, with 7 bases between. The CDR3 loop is CSGGVSYEQYF. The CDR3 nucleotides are TGCAGCGGCGGGGTCTCCTACGAGCAGTACTTC.

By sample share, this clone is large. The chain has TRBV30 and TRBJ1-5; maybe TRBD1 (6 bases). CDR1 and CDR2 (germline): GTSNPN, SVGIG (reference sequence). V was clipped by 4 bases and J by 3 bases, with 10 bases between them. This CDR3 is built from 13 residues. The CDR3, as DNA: TGTGCCTGGAATCAGGGGTCCAATCAGCCCCAGCATTTT. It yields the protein CAWNQGSNQPQHF.

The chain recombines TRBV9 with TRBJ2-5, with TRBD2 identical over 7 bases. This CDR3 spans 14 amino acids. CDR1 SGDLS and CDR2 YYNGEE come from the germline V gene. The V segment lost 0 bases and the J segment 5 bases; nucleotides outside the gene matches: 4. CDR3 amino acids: CASSVGGGPETQYF. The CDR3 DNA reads TGTGCCAGCAGCGTAGGGGGGGGACCTGAGACCCAGTACTTC.